The 32 T cell receptor beta chains reported below all come from one sample, sequenced in a study of persistence of HIV-infected CD4 T cells (dated by TCRdb to about 2020). What the treatment or condition label conveys for this sample: suppressive antiretroviral therapy. As a nonspecific positive control representing the CD4+ T cell repertoire, the cells were stimulated with anti-CD3/anti-CD28 magnetic beads. Sorting of responding CD4+ T cells was based on upregulation of both CD40 ligand and CD69. For these receptors, no antigen is known. TCRbeta repertoires were sequenced from genomic DNA with the immunoSEQ hsTCRB assay version 4 in survey mode. The clones in this table, taken by TCRdb from immuneACCESS, are in-frame only. Not every clone is retained; where verified, under half of the shortfall comes from an unresolved V gene, and the cause of the rest is unknown. This sample holds tens of thousands of clones; 88% were observed only once. The ten most abundant clones make up around 0.47% of the sample.

The sample consisted of CD4+ T cells sorted from PBMCs after roughly 18-hour stimulation, taken from a patient who received antiretroviral therapy. According to the study, the label for this sample's cell subset or site signals: CD40L+CD69+ CD4 T cells responding to anti-CD3/anti-CD28 beads, representing the overall repertoire. Receptors originate from an adult woman with HIV who was CMV-seropositive.

The V gene is TRBV9, the J gene TRBJ2-1; 8 bases line up with TRBD2. The CDR3 sequence is 18 residues long. After removal of 0 bases from V and 0 bases from J, the junction contained 8 bases not matched to a gene. The germline gives CDR1 SGDLS, CDR2 YYNGEE. The CDR3 sequence is CASSVDGAGASSYNEQFF. CDR3 nucleotide sequence: TGTGCCAGCAGCGTAGATGGAGCGGGGGCTAGCTCCTACAATGAGCAGTTCTTC.

The gene calls are TRBV5-1 and TRBJ2-3; possible D gene TRBD1, 6 bases. Germline loops: CDR1 SGHRS, CDR2 YFSETQ. The CDR3 contains 14 residues. Trimming shortened V by 4 bases and J by 3 bases, and 12 bases separated the two germline ends. The CDR3 region has the DNA TGCGCCAGCAGCACCGGACAGAGGACAGATACGCAGTATTTT. Translating it yields CASSTGQRTDTQYF.

The rearrangement uses TRBV7-2 and TRBJ1-1, with a weak D call TRBD1 (6 bases). Germline V gives CDR1 SGHTA, CDR2 FQGNSA. This CDR3 has 14 residues. The V end was cut by 1 base, the J end by 6 bases, with 12 bases between. CDR3 coding DNA: TGTGCCAGCAGCTTAGGCCACTCAGGGGCTGAAGCTTTCTTT. It encodes CASSLGHSGAEAFF.

This clone was recorded a few times. The chain has TRBV3-1 (or the pseudogene TRBV3-2) and TRBJ1-1; D perhaps matches TRBD1 (6 bases). CDR1 and CDR2 from the germline V gene are LGHDT and YNNKEL (reference sequence). This CDR3 has 16 amino acids. Trimming left V 4 bases short and J 1 base short, with 16 bases between. The CDR3 protein is CASSPRTGTQNTEAFF. CDR3 sequence (DNA): TGTGCCAGCAGCCCACGCACCGGGACACAGAACACTGAAGCTTTCTTT.

In DNA form, the CDR3 reads TGTGCCAGCAGGGGATGGGGACAGGGGAAGTACGAGCAGTACTTC. This encodes CASRGWGQGKYEQYF. This sequence joins TRBV27 and TRBJ2-7; TRBD1 matches at 10 bases. Germline assignment: CDR1 MNHEY and CDR2 SMNVEV (reference sequence). There are 15 residues in the CDR3. V shed 6 bases and J 4 bases; nucleotides not matched to a gene: 9.

The J gene is TRBJ1-2, the V gene TRBV29-1; the D is unclear. CDR3 length: 8 residues. V was shortened by 6 bases and J by 8 bases, with 4 bases between the two germline ends. Germline CDR1 is SQVTM and CDR2 is ANQGSEA. The chain's CDR3 is CSVSGYTF. DNA of the CDR3: TGCAGCGTCTCGGGCTACACCTTC.

The V gene is TRBV24-1, the J gene TRBJ1-3; TRBD1 might be the D (6 bases). This CDR3 is 12 amino acids long. Deletions cut 9 bases from V and 6 bases from J, with 11 bases between. The germline CDR1 and CDR2 sequences are KGHDR and SFDVKD. As DNA, the CDR3 is TGTGCCACCGAGGACAGTTTAAACACCATATATTTT. Translation gives CATEDSLNTIYF.

This chain joins TRBV19 and TRBJ1-2; TRBD1 agrees at 7 bases. With V trimmed by 3 bases and J by 7 bases, 11 bases remained unmatched. The CDR3 covers 15 residues. Per the germline V gene, CDR1 is LNHDA and CDR2 is SQIVND (reference sequence). CDR3 loop: CASSIRKGGSIGYTF. CDR3 coding DNA: TGTGCCAGTAGTATTAGGAAAGGGGGCAGCATTGGCTACACCTTC. Drawing the rest from reference TRBV19 and TRBJ1-2, the complete variable domain is DGGITQSPKYLFRKEGQNVTLSCEQNLNHDAMYWYRQDPGQGLRLIYYSQIVNDFQKGDIAEGYSVSREKKESFPLTVTSAQKNPTAFYLCASSIRKGGSIGYTFGSGTRLTVV.

J is TRBJ1-1 and V is TRBV28; 8 nucleotides line up with TRBD1. CDR3 length equals 15 residues. Unmatched junction bases numbered 2, after V lost 1 base and J lost 1 base. CDR1 and CDR2 (germline): MDHEN, SYDVKM. The CDR3 DNA reads as TGTGCCAGCAGTTTATCGACAGGGGAGAACACTGAAGCTTTCTTT. Protein: CASSLSTGENTEAFF.

The genes are TRBV6-5 and TRBJ2-3; D is unclear. Germline CDR1 is MNHEY and CDR2 is SVGAGI. The CDR3 is 13 amino acids. V dropped 6 bases and J dropped 2 bases, with 9 bases sitting between them. The CDR3, as DNA: TGTGCCAGCAGGGACCCTCCCACAGATACGCAGTATTTT. It specifies CASRDPPTDTQYF.

The chain is built from TRBV7-8 and TRBJ1-1, with D perhaps matching TRBD1 (6 bases). V was pared by 5 bases and J by 0 bases, with 19 bases between. The CDR3 spans 17 residues. The V gene's germline CDR1 is SGHVS and CDR2 FQNEAQ. This CDR3 is CASSHRGGPPMNTEAFF. Written as DNA, the CDR3 is TGTGCCAGCAGCCATAGGGGGGGCCCTCCTATGAACACTGAAGCTTTCTTT.

J is TRBJ2-1 and V is TRBV24-1; D remains unclear. The CDR3 is made up of 14 amino acids. Trimming removed 5 bases at V and 7 bases at J, with 14 bases between. Germline V gene sequence: CDR1 KGHDR, CDR2 SFDVKD. This CDR3 reads CATSGSVGRNEQFF. The CDR3 region has the DNA TGTGCCACCAGTGGGTCCGTCGGGCGGAATGAGCAGTTCTTC.

CDR3: CASSPGGEQYF. The CDR3 DNA follows: TGTGCCAGCAGCCCAGGCGGGGAGCAGTACTTC. The J gene is TRBJ2-7, the V gene TRBV4-2, with D maybe TRBD2 (5 bases). This CDR3 has 11 residues. The germline CDR1 and CDR2 sequences are LGHNA and YNFKEQ. The germline V and J ends were trimmed by 4 bases and 7 bases, with 8 bases remaining between them.

The chain uses TRBV6-6 and TRBJ2-6; 10 nucleotides line up with TRBD1. V shed 5 bases and J 4 bases; nucleotides not matched to a gene: 8. Germline assignment: CDR1 MNHNY and CDR2 SVGAGI (reference sequence). The CDR3 is 17 residues long. CDR3 DNA sequence: TGTGCCAGCAGTCCGAGGGACAGGGGTTCCGGGGCCAACGTCCTGACTTTC. This sequence encodes CASSPRDRGSGANVLTF.

CDR3 sequence (DNA): TGCGCCAGCAGCCAAGGTTTGGGGGCTGGGGATCAGCCCCAGCATTTT. It translates to CASSQGLGAGDQPQHF. V is TRBV4-1 and J is TRBJ1-5; D is perhaps TRBD1 (6 bases). V shed 1 base and J shed 5 bases, with 15 bases lying between them. The CDR3 totals 16 residues. Germline CDR1 is MGHRA and CDR2 is YSYEKL.

The V and J genes are TRBV20-1 and TRBJ2-4; 9 nucleotides agree with TRBD1. The length of the CDR3 is 17 residues. V was clipped by 3 bases and J by 1 base; unmatched bases: 10. Germline V gives CDR1 DFQATT, CDR2 SNEGSKA (reference sequence). The CDR3 here is CSASVDRGGGAKNIQYF. CDR3 sequence (DNA): TGCAGTGCTAGTGTGGACAGGGGAGGTGGTGCCAAAAACATTCAGTACTTC.

This clone was detected only a few times. V gene TRBV9 combines with J gene TRBJ2-3, with TRBD2 as a possible D gene (7 bases). Germline assignment: CDR1 SGDLS and CDR2 YYNGEE. Trimming shortened V by 4 bases and J by 2 bases, and 17 bases separated the two germline ends. This CDR3 region has 16 residues. The CDR3 is CASSIRGGYSTDTQYF. DNA for the CDR3: TGTGCCAGCAGCATAAGGGGGGGTTACTCCACAGATACGCAGTATTTT.

This chain joins TRBV13 and TRBJ1-4, with 8 bases matching TRBD1. CDR3 size: 14 residues. Germline loops: CDR1 PRHDT, CDR2 FYEKMQ (reference sequence). The trim removed 3 bases at V and 8 bases at J, leaving 5 bases unmatched. CDR3 sequence (DNA): TGTGCCAGCAGCTTGACAGGGGTGGGAGAAAAACTGTTTTTT. Protein sequence: CASSLTGVGEKLFF.

The chain is built from TRBV15 and TRBJ2-5; tentatively, D is TRBD2 (5 bases). The CDR3 sequence is 14 residues long. V was pared by 3 bases and J by 3 bases, with 11 bases between. Germline V gives CDR1 LNHNV, CDR2 YYDKDF (reference sequence). The CDR3 DNA is TGTGCCACCAGCAGGGGTAGCGTTAAAGAGACCCAGTACTTC. Translation: CATSRGSVKETQYF.

The J gene is TRBJ2-3, the V gene TRBV7-3, with D maybe TRBD2 (5 bases). Trimming removed 4 bases from V and 0 bases from J, with 11 bases in between. CDR1 and CDR2 from the germline V gene are SGHTA and FQGTGA. This CDR3 is 15 amino acids long. The CDR3 region is CASSYEGSSTDTQYF. CDR3 bases: TGTGCCAGCAGCTATGAGGGCTCAAGCACAGATACGCAGTATTTT. Filled out from reference TRBV7-3 and TRBJ2-3, the complete variable domain reads GAGVSQTPSNKVTEKGKYVELRCDPISGHTALYWYRQSLGQGPEFLIYFQGTGAADDSGLPNDRFFAVRPEGSVSTLKIQRTERGDSAVYLCASSYEGSSTDTQYFGPGTRLTVL.

This chain links TRBV10-3 with TRBJ1-1, with D tentatively TRBD1 (5 bases). The germline gives CDR1 ENHRY, CDR2 SYGVKD. The CDR3 runs to 14 residues. Trimming cost V 7 bases and J 0 bases, with 12 bases left between them. In nucleotides, the CDR3 is TGTGCCATCAACACGGGGGGAATGAACACTGAAGCTTTCTTT. Translated: CAINTGGMNTEAFF.

The V and J genes are TRBV5-1 and TRBJ1-5; 7 nucleotides agree with TRBD1. This CDR3 is built from 15 residues. With 4 bases clipped from V and 2 bases from J, the junction kept 6 bases outside the gene matches. CDR1 is SGHRS, CDR2 YFSETQ, per germline. CDR3 residues: CASSQGGTGNQPQHF. DNA of the CDR3: TGCGCCAGCAGCCAAGGAGGGACAGGCAATCAGCCCCAGCATTTT.

The chain recombines TRBV7-8 with TRBJ2-7; 11 positions agree with TRBD2. Germline CDR1 and CDR2: SGHVS and FQNEAQ. The trim removed 3 bases at V and 2 bases at J, leaving 3 bases unmatched. This CDR3 spans 15 amino acids. The CDR3 reads CASSLGLAVTYEQYF. CDR3 bases: TGTGCCAGCAGCTTGGGACTAGCGGTTACCTACGAGCAGTACTTC.

The chain joins TRBV10-2 to TRBJ1-1; TRBD1 might be the D (6 bases). Germline lookup yields CDR1 WSHSY and CDR2 SAAADI. V lost 10 bases and J lost 0, with 12 bases in between. The CDR3 runs 13 residues. CDR3 coding DNA: TGCGCCACTAATCAGGGGCTGAACACTGAAGCTTTCTTT. It encodes CATNQGLNTEAFF.

The chain is built from TRBV6-5 and TRBJ2-6; D may be TRBD2 (5 bases). Germline assignment: CDR1 MNHEY and CDR2 SVGAGI. Trimming took 4 bases from V and 3 from J, leaving 10 bases between them. This CDR3 has 15 amino acids. The CDR3 region has the DNA TGTGCCAGCAGTTTCCGGGGTGGTGGGGCCAACGTCCTGACTTTC. This encodes CASSFRGGGANVLTF.

By share, this clone ranks as medium-sized. This chain joins TRBV4-2 and TRBJ1-2; 9 nucleotides match TRBD1. The V gene's germline CDR1 is LGHNA and CDR2 YNFKEQ. The CDR3 is 14 amino acids. V was pared by 11 bases and J by 5 bases, with 12 bases of the junction left unmatched. CDR3: CAGGRTGEGYGYTF. DNA for the CDR3: TGTGCCGGGGGTCGGACAGGGGAAGGATATGGCTACACCTTC.

The chain combines TRBV6-2 or TRBV6-3 with TRBJ1-5; D unclear. The germline gives CDR1 MNHEY, CDR2 SVGEGT. CDR3 length: 13 residues. V shed 3 bases and J shed 6 bases, with 9 bases lying between them. The chain's CDR3 is CASSYGGFQPQHF. DNA for the CDR3: TGTGCCAGCAGTTATGGAGGGTTTCAGCCCCAGCATTTT.

The CDR3 DNA reads TGCGCCAGCAGCCAAGATGAAGGGACAGGGAACTACTATGGCTACACCTTC. Protein: CASSQDEGTGNYYGYTF. This chain connects TRBV4-1 to TRBJ1-2; 9 positions match TRBD1. CDR1 is MGHRA, CDR2 YSYEKL, per germline. Unmatched junction bases numbered 8, after V lost 0 bases and J lost 3 bases. The CDR3 totals 17 residues.

This clone was picked up one time. The genes are TRBV12-5 and TRBJ1-1; possibly TRBD1 for D (5 bases). The V end lost 4 bases, the J end lost 2 bases, and 11 bases lay between the germline ends. Per germline, CDR1 LGHNT and CDR2 FRNRAP. The CDR3 loop spans 14 amino acids. CDR3 DNA sequence: TGTGCTAGTGGTTCGTGGGGGGGAAACACTGAAGCTTTCTTT. Residues: CASGSWGGNTEAFF.

The chain joins TRBV5-1 to TRBJ1-6; the D is unclear. The CDR3 sequence is 15 residues long. V gave up 4 bases and J gave up 5 bases, with 13 bases separating them. From germline, CDR1 is SGHRS and CDR2 YFSETQ. As DNA, the CDR3 is TGCGCCAGCAGCCCCAGGACGGCGGATAATTCACCCCTCCACTTT. This gives the protein CASSPRTADNSPLHF.

The chain carries TRBV3-1 (or the pseudogene TRBV3-2) and TRBJ1-2; D uncertain. This CDR3 comprises 15 residues. The V end was cut by 4 bases, the J end by 4 bases, with 16 bases between. Germline CDR1 LGHDT, CDR2 YNNKEL (reference sequence). In nucleotides, the CDR3 is TGTGCCAGCAGCCTTAGCGTAGCAGCTTCCTATGGCTACACCTTC. Translation: CASSLSVAASYGYTF.

The V and J genes are TRBV5-5 and TRBJ1-1, with D unresolved. The CDR3 consists of 12 residues. Trimming took 2 bases from V and 3 from J, leaving 5 bases between them. Germline lookup yields CDR1 SGHKS and CDR2 YYEKEE (reference sequence). The CDR3: CASSFQDTEAFF. The CDR3 region has the DNA TGTGCCAGCAGCTTCCAAGACACTGAAGCTTTCTTT.